This TCR beta chain was sequenced for a study of long-term antiretroviral therapy in people with HIV. Sequencing used immunoSEQ v3.0 at survey level. TCRdb keeps only in-frame clones here, not all; method: immunoSEQ multiplex PCR. The sample holds about 16,000 clones, 76% seen once. The germline V gene has CDR1 MNHNS and CDR2 SASEGT. The CDR3 contains 12 residues. V lost 5 bases and J lost 4, with 5 bases in between. This chain uses TRBV6-1 with TRBJ2-2; no reliable D call. The source material was unsorted PBMCs, sampled roughly 2.5 years before starting antiretroviral therapy. This receptor was taken from a woman aged 45-59 years with HIV. CDR3 protein: CASSKSTGELFF. The CDR3 DNA is TGTGCCAGCAGTAAGAGCACCGGGGAGCTGTTTTTT.